The present T cell receptor (beta chain) was sequenced within a study of blood T cell repertoires in COVID-19. In the study overall: Italy, Spain and the United States were the sources of the convalescent and acute COVID-19 samples. The cDNA or gDNA used as material had been derived from T cells, B-cell-depleted T cells, or PBMCs.

Germline CDR1 MRHNA, CDR2 SNTAGT. The CDR3 extends over 16 amino acids. As concerns this clone: One end of the junction fails to match germline, which may point to a read error.

As handled by the study authors: Nucleated cell counts were estimated from reference gene primer amplification. Assay: immunoSEQ multiplex PCR; the TCRdb copy retains only in-frame clones and omits some. Clonal size and the V and J genes are those of that table, whereas D and trimming came from the DNA. The table lists roughly 42,000 clones, around 89% of them singletons. This receptor was taken from a man aged 25-40 years with active or convalescent COVID-19. The V and J genes are TRBV6-4 and TRBJ2-2; TRBD1 matches 8 bases. Sequenced material: peripheral blood. The CDR3 loop reads CASSDLGQGGSRGAVF. For the CDR3, the DNA is TGTGCCAGCAGTGACCTAGGACAGGGAGGATCACGGGGAGCTGTTTTT.